The clone carrying this TCR beta chain was seen a few times. TCRdb re-derived calls from the RT-PCR reads in MiXCR, one entry per CDR3 protein. The data hold about 700,000 distinct CDR3 sequences, with 12% to 15% observed a single time. Germline CDR1 reads SGHKS; CDR2 reads YYEKEE (reference sequence). This CDR3 spans 16 amino acids. V lost 2 bases and J 2 bases, leaving 15 bases between the germline ends. The origin of this receptor is a female donor in good health, serving as a healthy control. The material sequenced was memory CD4+ T cells from blood. The chain is built from TRBV5-5 and TRBJ2-3, with a weak D call TRBD1 (6 bases). DNA of the CDR3: TGTGCCAGCAGCTTACGACCGGGGACAATCACAGATACGCAGTATTTT. As protein: CASSLRPGTITDTQYF.